Shown below are 20 T cell receptor beta chains from a single sample sequenced in a study of blood T cell repertoires in COVID-19. Profiling relied on immunoSEQ multiplex PCR, and the TCRdb table lists in-frame clones only, not all of them. The top ten clones hold roughly 1% of a sample with just over 80,000 clones, roughly 90% of them seen once. Material: PBMCs or T cells enriched from blood (not recorded which). Source of these receptors: a woman aged 45 to 65 with acute COVID-19.

This chain joins TRBV12-5 and TRBJ1-5; D perhaps matches TRBD1 (6 bases). Germline V gene lookup returns CDR1 LGHNT and CDR2 FRNRAP. V was cut by 1 base and J by 2 bases, with 9 bases left in between. The CDR3 contains 15 residues. This CDR3 reads CASGLGRTGNQPQHF. The CDR3 DNA follows: TGTGCTAGTGGTTTGGGTAGGACAGGCAATCAGCCCCAGCATTTT.

The CDR3 DNA reads TGTGCCAGCAGCCCAGGGGCACCTAACTATGGCTACACCTTC. Protein sequence: CASSPGAPNYGYTF. This chain connects TRBV28 to TRBJ1-2; TRBD1 might be the D (6 bases). Germline lookup yields CDR1 MDHEN and CDR2 SYDVKM. V lost 6 bases and J 0 bases, leaving 11 bases between the germline ends. CDR3 size: 14 residues.

The chain is built from TRBV29-1 and TRBJ2-1, with TRBD2 matching 10 bases. Unmatched junction bases numbered 3, after V lost 7 bases and J lost 3 bases. Germline V gene lookup returns CDR1 SQVTM and CDR2 ANQGSEA. This CDR3 contains 13 residues. The CDR3 region is CSGIAGGYNEQFF. DNA of the CDR3: TGCAGCGGAATAGCGGGAGGCTACAATGAGCAGTTCTTC.

A single count supports this clone. V usage is TRBV10-3 and J usage is TRBJ2-5, with TRBD1 matching 11 bases. CDR1 is ENHRY and CDR2 is SYGVKD in the germline V gene. The CDR3 runs to 14 residues. V lost 6 bases and J lost 5; bases outside the gene matches: 5. CDR3 nucleotides: TGTGCCATCAGCGGACAGGGGGCAGGGGAGACCCAGTACTTC. Translating gives CAISGQGAGETQYF.

This chain joins TRBV6-5 and TRBJ2-1, with TRBD2 identical over 10 bases. The V gene's germline CDR1 is MNHEY and CDR2 SVGAGI. Germline trimming cut 4 bases from V and 4 bases from J; bases unmatched to any gene: 4. The CDR3 runs to 15 residues. This CDR3 is CASSFGLAEYNEQFF. The CDR3 bases are TGTGCCAGCAGTTTCGGACTAGCGGAGTACAATGAGCAGTTCTTC.

This clone has a single count. V usage is TRBV5-1 and J usage is TRBJ1-3; 8 bases fit TRBD1. The CDR3 runs to 17 residues. The J segment lost 1 base and the V segment lost 0 bases, leaving 6 bases of the junction unmatched. Per the germline V gene, CDR1 is SGHRS and CDR2 is YFSETQ. CDR3 nucleotides: TGCGCCAGCAGCTTGGACGACAGGGGTACATCTGGAAACACCATATATTTT. Its translation: CASSLDDRGTSGNTIYF.

The chain uses TRBV29-1 and TRBJ2-4, with D possibly TRBD2 on 5 matching bases. This CDR3 is built from 13 residues. Germline V lookup: CDR1 SQVTM, CDR2 ANQGSEA. The V and J ends lost 1 base and 7 bases respectively, with 11 bases between them. The CDR3 loop reads CSVEAGWGNIQYF. In DNA form, the CDR3 reads TGCAGCGTTGAAGCGGGATGGGGTAACATTCAGTACTTC.

The rearrangement joins TRBV4-1 to TRBJ2-4; 11 bases align to TRBD2. This CDR3 has 15 residues. V dropped 4 bases and J dropped 7; count of bases not matched to a gene: 6. Germline V lookup: CDR1 MGHRA, CDR2 YSYEKL. For the CDR3, the DNA is TGCGCCAGCAGCCCCCTGGGACTAGCGGTCAACATTCAGTACTTC. Amino acids: CASSPLGLAVNIQYF.

The chain couples TRBV3-1 (or the pseudogene TRBV3-2) to TRBJ1-5; no clear D gene. Looked up from germline, CDR1 is LGHDT and CDR2 is YNNKEL (reference sequence). The ends were cut back, 0 bases at V and 7 bases at J, with 10 bases in the middle. This CDR3 spans 14 amino acids. CDR3 coding DNA: TGTGCCAGCAGCCAAGATTTTGGCGGCCAGCCCCAGCATTTT. Its protein is CASSQDFGGQPQHF.

V usage is TRBV6-5 and J usage is TRBJ1-3; 8 bases match TRBD1. V lost 4 bases to trimming and J lost 2 bases; unmatched junction nucleotides: 4. The germline gives CDR1 MNHEY, CDR2 SVGAGI. The CDR3 has 15 amino acids. The CDR3 DNA sequence: TGTGCCAGCAGTTTAACACAGGGGGCTGGAAACACCATATATTTT. Its translation: CASSLTQGAGNTIYF.

The chain employs TRBV5-6 and TRBJ2-7; maybe TRBD1 (6 bases). The length of the CDR3 is 14 residues. CDR1 and CDR2 from the germline V gene are SGHDT and YYEEEE. V lost 1 base, J lost 1 base, and 9 bases lay in between. The CDR3 loop is CASSLQGLSYEQYF. CDR3 in DNA: TGTGCCAGCAGCTTGCAGGGGTTGTCCTACGAGCAGTACTTC. The full variable domain, rest sourced from reference TRBV5-6 and TRBJ2-7, is DAGVTQSPTHLIKTRGQQVTLRCSPKSGHDTVSWYQQALGQGPQFIFQYYEEEERQRGNFPDRFSGHQFPNYSSELNVNALLLGDSALYLCASSLQGLSYEQYFGPGTRLTVT.

V is TRBV9 and J is TRBJ1-2; no definite D call. CDR3 size: 14 residues. The V end lost 0 bases, the J end lost 2 bases, and 8 bases lay between the germline ends. CDR1 SGDLS and CDR2 YYNGEE come from the germline V gene. CDR3: CASSVGSGNYGYTF. The DNA of the CDR3 is TGTGCCAGCAGCGTAGGGTCGGGGAACTATGGCTACACCTTC.

This clone was seen only once. The identical CDR3 is also encoded by other nucleotide sequences in the sample. The rearrangement uses TRBV30 and TRBJ1-5, with 7 positions matching TRBD1. J was trimmed by 4 bases and V by 1 base; bases with no gene match: 1. Germline V gene data show CDR1 as GTSNPN and CDR2 as SVGIG (reference sequence). This CDR3 comprises 13 residues. This chain's CDR3 is CAWSGQGNQPQHF. As DNA, the CDR3 is TGTGCCTGGAGTGGACAGGGAAATCAGCCCCAGCATTTT.

V gene TRBV19 combines with J gene TRBJ1-2; possible D gene TRBD1, 6 bases. Trimming took 7 bases from V and 3 from J, leaving 18 bases between them. CDR1 and CDR2 (germline): LNHDA, SQIVND (reference sequence). CDR3 length equals 15 residues. CDR3 coding DNA: TGTGCCAGTACCGACAACGGCTGGGGGCACTATGGCTACACCTTC. Translated: CASTDNGWGHYGYTF.

The rearrangement links TRBV12-3 or TRBV12-4 to TRBJ2-7; 7 bases fit TRBD1. The CDR3 runs 13 residues. Trimming took 5 bases from V and 3 from J; bases not matched to a gene: 4. DNA of the CDR3: TGTGCCAGCAGTCAGGGACAGTACTACGAGCAGTACTTC. Its protein is CASSQGQYYEQYF.

This sequence joins TRBV6-5 and TRBJ1-4; possibly TRBD1 for D (5 bases). The germline V and J ends were trimmed by 4 bases and 5 bases, with 11 bases remaining between them. The CDR3 has 14 residues. In germline, CDR1 is MNHEY, CDR2 SVGAGI. For the CDR3, the DNA is TGTGCCAGCAGTTGGACAACCGAAAATGAAAAACTGTTTTTT. It is translated as CASSWTTENEKLFF.

The V call is TRBV19, the J call TRBJ2-6; 9 bases line up with TRBD1. The CDR3 is 15 residues long. Germline V CDR1 and CDR2: LNHDA, SQIVND (reference sequence). The J segment lost 2 bases and the V segment lost 9 bases, leaving 5 bases of the junction unmatched. CDR3 loop: CASSQGAAGANVLTF. CDR3 bases: TGTGCCAGCTCACAGGGGGCGGCTGGGGCCAACGTCCTGACTTTC.

V is TRBV19 and J is TRBJ1-3; a possible D gene is TRBD1 (6 bases). The CDR3 covers 14 residues. CDR1 LNHDA and CDR2 SQIVND come from the germline V gene (reference sequence). V was cut by 8 bases and J by 0 bases, with 11 bases left in between. The CDR3 DNA follows: TGTGCCAGTTCGACAGGAGACTCTGGAAACACCATATATTTT. The encoded protein is CASSTGDSGNTIYF.

The DNA of the CDR3 is TGTGCCAGCGCCTTGAGAAGGGGCTACGAGCAGTACTTC. Translated, it gives CASALRRGYEQYF. This sequence joins TRBV12-3 or TRBV12-4 and TRBJ2-7; possible D gene TRBD1, 5 bases. V was pared by 8 bases and J by 3 bases, with 14 bases between. The CDR3 contains 13 residues.

The CDR3 is CASSADLLMAQHF. The CDR3 DNA follows: TGTGCCAGCAGTGCGGATCTTTTGATGGCCCAGCATTTT. The chain recombines TRBV12-3 or TRBV12-4 with TRBJ1-5; no clear D. This CDR3 is 13 amino acids long. V was pared by 5 bases and J by 11 bases, with 16 bases between.